One and the same sample provided the 23 T cell receptor beta chains below, sequenced in a study of cytomegalovirus exposure and HLA in healthy donors. The PCR used 60 Vbeta and 13 Jbeta primers. Repertoires were generated with immunoSEQ multiplex PCR, while TCRdb's copy carries only in-frame clones and drops some. Among over 130,000 clones listed, around three fifths were seen once. Material: PBMCs. These receptors were collected from a male donor in good health and CMV-seronegative.

The chain joins TRBV28 to TRBJ2-5, with D hard to call. The CDR3 spans 15 residues. V was cut by 3 bases and J by 3 bases, with 14 bases left in between. Per germline, CDR1 MDHEN and CDR2 SYDVKM. CDR3 bases: TGTGCCAGCAGTTTCTTCGGCCCCCAGGAAGAGACCCAGTACTTC. Protein: CASSFFGPQEETQYF.

The J gene is TRBJ1-2, the V gene TRBV7-9; 7 nucleotides align to TRBD1. The germline gives CDR1 SEHNR, CDR2 FQNEAQ (reference sequence). Unmatched junction bases numbered 9, after V lost 4 bases and J lost 4 bases. This CDR3 is built from 15 residues. The CDR3 DNA sequence: TGTGCCAGCAGCTCCAGAGGGGGCGCCGGCTATGGCTACACCTTC. This gives the protein CASSSRGGAGYGYTF.

The V call is TRBV1, the J call TRBJ2-3; TRBD2, as called in the table, went unchecked against the DNA. TRBV1 is deemed a pseudogene. The CDR3 totals 17 residues. CDR3 DNA sequence: TGCACCAGCACCTACACCATTCTAGCGGAGTTCACAGATACGCAGTATTTT. This codes for CTSTYTILAEFTDTQYF.

In its sample, this clone was seen once. This chain joins TRBV5-8 and TRBJ1-6; TRBD1 might be the D (5 bases). This CDR3 has 16 amino acids. CDR1 and CDR2 from the germline V gene are SGHTS and YDEGEE. Trimming took 0 bases from V and 6 from J, leaving 13 bases between them. CDR3 in DNA: TGTGCCAGCAGCTTGGGGTCAGGGTGGACTAATTCACCCCTCCACTTT. Amino acids: CASSLGSGWTNSPLHF.

This clone was seen a single time. V and J are TRBV7-6 and TRBJ1-2, with 7 bases that match TRBD1. In germline, CDR1 is SGHVS, CDR2 FNYEAQ. V lost 1 base, J lost 3 bases, and 8 bases stayed unmatched. The CDR3 spans 16 residues. The CDR3 coding sequence is TGTGCCAGCAGCTTAGGCACAGGGGTTCCTCACTATGGCTACACCTTC. As protein: CASSLGTGVPHYGYTF.

In this sample, this clone turned up a few times. The genes are TRBV10-1 and TRBJ1-1; possibly TRBD1 for D (5 bases). Trimming stripped 6 bases from V and 4 bases from J, with 12 bases between. The CDR3 has 13 amino acids. Looked up from germline, CDR1 is WNHNN and CDR2 is SYGVQD (reference sequence). In nucleotides, the CDR3 is TGCGCCAGCAGAGCCGGGACTAGCACTGAAGCTTTCTTT. This sequence encodes CASRAGTSTEAFF.

This chain links TRBV28 with TRBJ2-6; 15 bases map to TRBD2. Trimming removed 5 bases from V and 2 bases from J; junction bases left unmatched: 4. This CDR3 is built from 18 residues. CDR1 is MDHEN, CDR2 SYDVKM, per germline. The CDR3 protein is CASSTGLAGGAGANVLTF. The CDR3 DNA reads TGTGCCAGCAGTACAGGACTAGCGGGGGGGGCTGGGGCCAACGTCCTGACTTTC.

This clone was detected a few times. The chain couples TRBV28 to TRBJ1-1, with D maybe TRBD1 (5 bases). Germline-derived CDR1 and CDR2 are MDHEN and SYDVKM. V was shortened by 8 bases and J by 1 base, with 11 bases between the two germline ends. The CDR3 extends over 13 amino acids. This CDR3 reads CASVDSTNTEAFF. The CDR3 DNA follows: TGTGCCAGCGTCGACAGTACGAACACTGAAGCTTTCTTT. Full variable domain (missing parts from reference TRBV28 and TRBJ1-1): DVKVTQSSRYLVKRTGEKVFLECVQDMDHENMFWYRQDPGLGLRLIYFSYDVKMKEKGDIPEGYSVSREKKERFSLILESASTNQTSMYLCASVDSTNTEAFFGQGTRLTVV.

The chain has TRBV25-1 and TRBJ2-6; unclear D gene. The CDR3 is 16 amino acids. Trimming removed 0 bases from V and 0 bases from J, with 6 bases in between. CDR1 is MGHDK, CDR2 SYGVNS, per germline. As DNA, the CDR3 is TGTGCCAGCAGTGAATATTGGAGCTCTGGGGCCAACGTCCTGACTTTC. Amino acid sequence: CASSEYWSSGANVLTF.

This chain uses TRBV9 with TRBJ1-1, with D perhaps TRBD1 (5 bases). Germline V gene sequence: CDR1 SGDLS, CDR2 YYNGEE. The CDR3 consists of 14 residues. V shed 3 bases and J shed 1 base, with 10 bases lying between them. The CDR3: CASSGPDRNTEAFF. CDR3 nucleotides: TGTGCCAGCAGCGGCCCCGACAGGAACACTGAAGCTTTCTTT.

The rearrangement links TRBV28 to TRBJ2-7, with 10 nucleotides matching TRBD1. Germline V gene sequence: CDR1 MDHEN, CDR2 SYDVKM. V lost 11 bases to trimming and J lost 3 bases; unmatched junction nucleotides: 1. The CDR3 loop spans 11 amino acids. The CDR3 DNA reads as TGTGCCCGGACAGGGGGCTACGAGCAGTACTTC. It specifies CARTGGYEQYF.

Note on this clone: The junction differs from germline at one of its ends, possibly a read error. The chain carries TRBV7-7 and TRBJ2-7, with 7 bases matching TRBD1. CDR1 is SSHAT and CDR2 is FNYEAQ in the germline V gene (reference sequence). CDR3 length: 14 residues. CDR3 in amino acids: CASTPGQGVPEQYF. Written as DNA, the CDR3 is TGTGCTAGCACCCCGGGGCAGGGGGTTCCCGAGCAGTACTTC.

The chain has TRBV4-1 and TRBJ2-2; weak D call: TRBD1 (6 bases). Germline-derived CDR1 and CDR2 are MGHRA and YSYEKL. The CDR3 extends over 16 amino acids. Deletions cut 2 bases from V and 4 bases from J, with 14 bases between. The CDR3 loop reads CASSQIQGLATGELFF. The DNA of the CDR3 is TGCGCCAGCAGCCAAATACAGGGTCTGGCCACCGGGGAGCTGTTTTTT.

The V and J genes are TRBV5-4 and TRBJ2-5, with D possibly being TRBD1 (6 bases). The tail of the sequence fits TRBJ2-7 better, so the J call may be wrong. Germline V gives CDR1 SGHNT, CDR2 YYREEE (reference sequence). The CDR3 spans 16 residues. The CDR3 coding sequence is TGTGCCAGCAGCTGGGGGCTACAGGGATCCCTGGGCGAGCAGTACTTC. Translated, it gives CASSWGLQGSLGEQYF.

This clone was seen only a few times. The V call is TRBV7-8, the J call TRBJ1-1; 7 bases align to TRBD1. V lost 3 bases and J lost 10; bases outside the gene matches: 23. Germline V CDR1 and CDR2: SGHVS, FQNEAQ. CDR3 size: 18 residues. CDR3 protein: CASSLNRDREPTTGVAFF. DNA for the CDR3: TGTGCCAGCAGCTTGAACCGGGACAGAGAACCCACAACGGGTGTAGCTTTCTTT.

V gene TRBV25-1 combines with J gene TRBJ1-1, with 7 bases that match TRBD1. V dropped 4 bases and J dropped 4; count of bases not matched to a gene: 6. The CDR3 consists of 14 residues. Germline V gives CDR1 MGHDK, CDR2 SYGVNS. The DNA for the CDR3 is TGTGCCAGCAGTGTAAACACAGGGGCCACTGAAGCTTTCTTT. Protein product: CASSVNTGATEAFF.

V gene TRBV19 combines with J gene TRBJ2-6; 8 bases align to TRBD1. Germline V gene data show CDR1 as LNHDA and CDR2 as SQIVND (reference sequence). The CDR3 covers 17 residues. Trimming at V came to 4 bases and at J to 0 bases, leaving 5 bases not matched to a gene. CDR3 in amino acids: CASSTGQALSGANVLTF. Here the CDR3 DNA reads TGTGCCAGTAGTACGGGACAGGCACTCTCTGGGGCCAACGTCCTGACTTTC.

This sequence joins TRBV7-9 and TRBJ1-5; possibly TRBD1 for D (6 bases). Germline V gene data show CDR1 as SEHNR and CDR2 as FQNEAQ (reference sequence). This CDR3 comprises 14 residues. V was pared by 3 bases and J by 1 base, with 7 bases between. CDR3 nucleotide sequence: TGTGCCAGCAGCTTTACAGGGAGCAATCAGCCCCAGCATTTT. Protein product: CASSFTGSNQPQHF. Combining the CDR3 with reference TRBV7-9 and TRBJ1-5 gives the whole variable domain DTGVSQNPRHKITKRGQNVTFRCDPISEHNRLYWYRQTLGQGPEFLTYFQNEAQLEKSRLLSDRFSAERPKGSFSTLEIQRTEQGDSAMYLCASSFTGSNQPQHFGDGTRLSIL.

This sequence joins TRBV5-1 and TRBJ2-5, with D maybe TRBD1 (5 bases). The CDR3 totals 13 residues. Trimming cost V 3 bases and J 4 bases, with 10 bases left between them. Germline V CDR1 and CDR2: SGHRS, YFSETQ. DNA for the CDR3: TGCGCCAGCAGCTCAGGGTGGGGAGAGACCCAGTACTTC. Amino acids: CASSSGWGETQYF. The full variable domain, rest sourced from reference TRBV5-1 and TRBJ2-5, is KAGVTQTPRYLIKTRGQQVTLSCSPISGHRSVSWYQQTPGQGLQFLFEYFSETQRNKGNFPGRFSGRQFSNSRSEMNVSTLELGDSALYLCASSSGWGETQYFGPGTRLLVL.

This clone was counted between two and nine times. The chain employs TRBV4-1 and TRBJ1-1; maybe TRBD1 (5 bases). CDR3 size: 14 residues. The germline V and J ends were trimmed by 1 base and 0 bases, with 6 bases remaining between them. Germline-derived CDR1 and CDR2 are MGHRA and YSYEKL. The CDR3: CASSQGRVNTEAFF. The CDR3 region has the DNA TGCGCCAGCAGCCAAGGCAGGGTGAACACTGAAGCTTTCTTT.

This clone was seen only a few times. The chain couples TRBV7-3 to TRBJ1-5; 7 bases are shared with TRBD1. The CDR3 consists of 16 residues. Germline assignment: CDR1 SGHTA and CDR2 FQGTGA. V shed 3 bases and J 3 bases; nucleotides not matched to a gene: 8. The CDR3 DNA sequence: TGTGCCAGCAGCTTCTCAAGGACAGGTTTCAATCAGCCCCAGCATTTT. It translates to CASSFSRTGFNQPQHF.

This clone was detected a few times. The genes are TRBV6-5 and TRBJ1-3; D gene unclear. Per germline, CDR1 MNHEY and CDR2 SVGAGI. Between the trimmed V and J ends, which lost 6 bases and 9 bases, there was a span of 9 bases. The CDR3 extends over 11 amino acids. The DNA for the CDR3 is TGTGCCAGCAGCAACCACGGCACCATATATTTT. Translation gives CASSNHGTIYF.

V is TRBV2 and J is TRBJ1-5; D is possibly TRBD1 (6 bases). V was clipped by 9 bases and J by 5 bases, with 11 bases between them. The CDR3 spans 12 residues. The germline V gene encodes CDR1 SNHLY and CDR2 FYNNEI. The CDR3, as DNA: TGTGCCAGTAGGACAGACGATCAGCCCCAGCATTTT. As protein: CASRTDDQPQHF.